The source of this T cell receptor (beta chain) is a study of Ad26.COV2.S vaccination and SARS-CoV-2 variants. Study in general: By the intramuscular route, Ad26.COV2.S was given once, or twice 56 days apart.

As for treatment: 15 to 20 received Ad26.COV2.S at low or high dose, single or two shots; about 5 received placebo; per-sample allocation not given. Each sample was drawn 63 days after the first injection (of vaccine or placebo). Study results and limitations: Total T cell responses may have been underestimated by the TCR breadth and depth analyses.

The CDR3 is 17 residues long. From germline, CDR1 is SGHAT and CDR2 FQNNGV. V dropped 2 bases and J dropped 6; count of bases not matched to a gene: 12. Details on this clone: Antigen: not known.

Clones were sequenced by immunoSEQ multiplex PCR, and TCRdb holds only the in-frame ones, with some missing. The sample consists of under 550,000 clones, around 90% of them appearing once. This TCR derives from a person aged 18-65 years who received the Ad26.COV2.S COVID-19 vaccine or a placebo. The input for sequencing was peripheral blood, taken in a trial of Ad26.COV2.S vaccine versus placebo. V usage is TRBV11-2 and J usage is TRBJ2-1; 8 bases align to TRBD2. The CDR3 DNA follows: TGTGCCAGCAGCTTAAGCCCGAGCGGGAGAAGGTTCAATGAGCAGTTCTTC. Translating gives CASSLSPSGRRFNEQFF.